These T cell receptor beta chains were read from a single sample in a study of cytomegalovirus exposure and HLA in healthy donors. Some clones are missing from TCRdb's copy, which holds only in-frame ones; the method was immunoSEQ multiplex PCR. The sample lists about 200,000 clones, about 81% occurring once. Input material: PBMCs. These receptor sequences come from a woman aged 45-60 years in good health and CMV-seropositive. The CDR3 runs from the conserved cysteine through the conserved F or W. Fields, in order: CDR3 DNA, CDR3 protein, V gene, clone size, J gene, D gene. The D gene is left open where the match is weak. Size is stated for part of the rows, as once, few or many counts, or as a class when the clone is expanded.

cdr3_nt: TGCGCCAGCAGCTTGCCGGGAGTCGGGGCCGGGGAGCTGTTTTTT; cdr3_aa: CASSLPGVGAGELFF; v_call: TRBV5-1; clone_size: once; j_call: TRBJ2-2; d_call: NA
cdr3_nt: TGTGCCAGCAGCGCGCGTAGCGGGGGTTTTTACAATGAGCAGTTCTTC; cdr3_aa: CASSARSGGFYNEQFF; v_call: TRBV7-2; clone_size: NA; j_call: TRBJ2-1; d_call: TRBD2
cdr3_nt: TGTGCCAGCAGCCCCGGACAGGGACGGATTGAGCAGTTCTTC; cdr3_aa: CASSPGQGRIEQFF; v_call: TRBV2; clone_size: NA; j_call: TRBJ2-1; d_call: TRBD1
cdr3_nt: TGTGCCAGCAGTCAACAGGGGTGGTTCGGGGAGCTGTTTTTT; cdr3_aa: CASSQQGWFGELFF; v_call: TRBV6-1; clone_size: NA; j_call: TRBJ2-2; d_call: TRBD1
cdr3_nt: TGTGCCAGCAGCTTGCGCCCGGACAGGGGGGCCACTGAAGCTTTCTTT; cdr3_aa: CASSLRPDRGATEAFF; v_call: TRBV5-4; clone_size: NA; j_call: TRBJ1-1; d_call: TRBD1
cdr3_nt: TGTGCCAGCAGGAGCTATAGCGGGAGGGCCCCCTACAATGAGCAGTTCTTC; cdr3_aa: CASRSYSGRAPYNEQFF; v_call: TRBV2; clone_size: few; j_call: TRBJ2-1; d_call: TRBD2
cdr3_nt: TGTGCCAGCAGCTTGAGAGCGGCGAGCACAGATACGCAGTATTTT; cdr3_aa: CASSLRAASTDTQYF; v_call: TRBV5-6; clone_size: few; j_call: TRBJ2-3; d_call: NA
cdr3_nt: TGTGCCATCAGTGAGTTCACAGCTGGGGCCAACGTCCTGACTTTC; cdr3_aa: CAISEFTAGANVLTF; v_call: TRBV10-3; clone_size: NA; j_call: TRBJ2-6; d_call: NA
cdr3_nt: TGTGCCAGCAGCTTAGCGGGAGACACCGGGGAGCTGTTTTTT; cdr3_aa: CASSLAGDTGELFF; v_call: TRBV7-6; clone_size: NA; j_call: TRBJ2-2; d_call: NA
cdr3_nt: TGCGCCAGCAGCTTGGCCGGGAGGGCCTCTGGGGCCAACGTCCTGACTTTC; cdr3_aa: CASSLAGRASGANVLTF; v_call: TRBV5-1; clone_size: once; j_call: TRBJ2-6; d_call: TRBD2
cdr3_nt: TGTGCCAGCAGCGCCGGGACTAGCGGGGTTGAGCAGTTCTTC; cdr3_aa: CASSAGTSGVEQFF; v_call: TRBV9; clone_size: NA; j_call: TRBJ2-1; d_call: TRBD2
cdr3_nt: TGTGCCAGCAGCTTAGTCGAGACAGGTATTCCTGCGCAGTTCTTC; cdr3_aa: CASSLVETGIPAQFF; v_call: TRBV7-8; clone_size: NA; j_call: TRBJ2-1; d_call: NA
cdr3_nt: TGCAGCGCGGGAGAGGACAGGTTCAATGAAAAACTGTTTTTT; cdr3_aa: CSAGEDRFNEKLFF; v_call: TRBV29-1; clone_size: few; j_call: TRBJ1-4; d_call: TRBD1
cdr3_nt: TGTGCCAGCAGCCAAGGGGGTTTGTCTACGGGATCGTTCTTC; cdr3_aa: CASSQGGLSTGSFF; v_call: TRBV14; clone_size: NA; j_call: TRBJ2-1; d_call: NA
cdr3_nt: TGTGCCAGCAGTCGGAGTCCGGGACAGGGAGTTGGCTACACCTTC; cdr3_aa: CASSRSPGQGVGYTF; v_call: TRBV28; clone_size: once; j_call: TRBJ1-2; d_call: TRBD1
cdr3_nt: TGTGCCAGCAGTGCAGGGACAGGACGGCAGCCCCAGCATTTT; cdr3_aa: CASSAGTGRQPQHF; v_call: TRBV6-1; clone_size: NA; j_call: TRBJ1-5; d_call: TRBD1
cdr3_nt: TGTGCCAGCAGTCTCGACCCTTCGGGCGGGGAGCTGTTTTTT; cdr3_aa: CASSLDPSGGELFF; v_call: TRBV28; clone_size: NA; j_call: TRBJ2-2; d_call: NA
cdr3_nt: TGTGCCAGCAGTTTATACCGGACAGGCCCCCAAGAGACCCAGTACTTC; cdr3_aa: CASSLYRTGPQETQYF; v_call: TRBV27; clone_size: NA; j_call: TRBJ2-5; d_call: TRBD1
cdr3_nt: TGTGCCAGCAGGAACCGACAAATTTCACCCCTCCACTTT; cdr3_aa: CASRNRQISPLHF; v_call: TRBV6-5; clone_size: NA; j_call: TRBJ1-6; d_call: NA
cdr3_nt: TGTGCCATCGAGGAAACCGGCACAGATACGCAGTATTTT; cdr3_aa: CAIEETGTDTQYF; v_call: TRBV10-3; clone_size: NA; j_call: TRBJ2-3; d_call: NA
cdr3_nt: TGTGCCAGCAAGGGACAGGGTAATCAGCCCCAGCATTTT; cdr3_aa: CASKGQGNQPQHF; v_call: TRBV2; clone_size: NA; j_call: TRBJ1-5; d_call: TRBD1
cdr3_nt: TGTGCCAGTAGTACTCCGACTAGCGGGGGACTTGGGGAGACCCAGTACTTC; cdr3_aa: CASSTPTSGGLGETQYF; v_call: TRBV19; clone_size: NA; j_call: TRBJ2-5; d_call: TRBD2
cdr3_nt: TGTGCCACCAGCAGGACAGAGCTACTGAACTATGGCTACACCTTC; cdr3_aa: CATSRTELLNYGYTF; v_call: TRBV15; clone_size: NA; j_call: TRBJ1-2; d_call: NA
cdr3_nt: TGTGCCAGCAGACCCCGGACAGGGAAGGGTCAGCCCCAGCATTTT; cdr3_aa: CASRPRTGKGQPQHF; v_call: TRBV28; clone_size: NA; j_call: TRBJ1-5; d_call: TRBD1
cdr3_nt: TGCGCCAGCAGCTTGGGCCCAACTAGCGGGATAGAGACCCAGTACTTC; cdr3_aa: CASSLGPTSGIETQYF; v_call: TRBV5-1; clone_size: NA; j_call: TRBJ2-5; d_call: TRBD2
cdr3_nt: TGCGCCAGCAGCACTGGACAAGAGCAGTACTTC; cdr3_aa: CASSTGQEQYF; v_call: TRBV5-1; clone_size: once; j_call: TRBJ2-5; d_call: NA
cdr3_nt: TGTGCCAGCAGACCGGCGGACAGGGCCCAAGAGACCCAGTACTTC; cdr3_aa: CASRPADRAQETQYF; v_call: TRBV6-6; clone_size: NA; j_call: TRBJ2-5; d_call: TRBD1
cdr3_nt: TGCAGCACATGGGGGGACAGAAAGAACACTGAAGCTTTCTTT; cdr3_aa: CSTWGDRKNTEAFF; v_call: TRBV29-1; clone_size: NA; j_call: TRBJ1-1; d_call: TRBD1
cdr3_nt: TGCGCCAGTTCTAGCGGGGGTGTCTACGAGCAGTACTTC; cdr3_aa: CASSSGGVYEQYF; v_call: TRBV10-1; clone_size: NA; j_call: TRBJ2-7; d_call: TRBD2
cdr3_nt: TGCGCCAGCAGCTTACTAGCGGGGGGGGACAATGAGCAGTTCTTC; cdr3_aa: CASSLLAGGDNEQFF; v_call: TRBV5-1; clone_size: NA; j_call: TRBJ2-1; d_call: TRBD2
cdr3_nt: TGTGCCAGCAGTGCGGACACCGGAAAAGTCCCAGATACGCAGTATTTT; cdr3_aa: CASSADTGKVPDTQYF; v_call: TRBV2; clone_size: NA; j_call: TRBJ2-3; d_call: NA
cdr3_nt: TGTGCCAGCAGTTTATATAGGGGTCCCATCTTGCACGAGCAGTACTTC; cdr3_aa: CASSLYRGPILHEQYF; v_call: TRBV28; clone_size: NA; j_call: TRBJ2-7; d_call: NA
cdr3_nt: TGCAGCGTCTCGGGACAGCTTAACTATGGCTACACCTTC; cdr3_aa: CSVSGQLNYGYTF; v_call: TRBV29-1; clone_size: NA; j_call: TRBJ1-2; d_call: TRBD1
cdr3_nt: TGCGCCAGCAGCCAAGTTCAAGGACTAGCAGGGGGGGAGCTGTTTTTT; cdr3_aa: CASSQVQGLAGGELFF; v_call: TRBV4-1; clone_size: NA; j_call: TRBJ2-2; d_call: TRBD2
cdr3_nt: TGTGCCAGCAGCTTGTCCCAGGGATGGTTGAACACTGAAGCTTTCTTT; cdr3_aa: CASSLSQGWLNTEAFF; v_call: TRBV5-6; clone_size: NA; j_call: TRBJ1-1; d_call: NA
cdr3_nt: TGTGCCAGCAGCGTAGGCCCTACTGGGGGCCGGGCCAAAAACAGTCAGTACTTC; cdr3_aa: CASSVGPTGGRAKNSQYF; v_call: TRBV9; clone_size: NA; j_call: TRBJ2-4; d_call: NA
cdr3_nt: TGTGCCAGCAGCGTAGAACCGGCGGACACTGAAGCTTTCTTT; cdr3_aa: CASSVEPADTEAFF; v_call: TRBV9; clone_size: NA; j_call: TRBJ1-1; d_call: NA
cdr3_nt: TGCGCCAGTAACTACGAGCAGTACTTC; cdr3_aa: CASNYEQYF; v_call: TRBV5-1; clone_size: NA; j_call: TRBJ2-7; d_call: NA
cdr3_nt: TGTGCCAGTAGCCCGTCGCGGCGCGGGTATAGCAATCAGCCCCAGCATTTT; cdr3_aa: CASSPSRRGYSNQPQHF; v_call: TRBV19; clone_size: NA; j_call: TRBJ1-5; d_call: NA
cdr3_nt: TGTGCCAGCAGGGCCCAGGGGCGCCAAAACACCATATATTTT; cdr3_aa: CASRAQGRQNTIYF; v_call: TRBV28; clone_size: NA; j_call: TRBJ1-3; d_call: NA
cdr3_nt: TGTGCCAGCAGTAGGACAGGAGAATATAGCAATCAGCCCCAGCATTTT; cdr3_aa: CASSRTGEYSNQPQHF; v_call: TRBV5-8; clone_size: once; j_call: TRBJ1-5; d_call: TRBD1
cdr3_nt: TGTGCCAGCAGTAGACAGGGTCATGGAAACACCATATATTTT; cdr3_aa: CASSRQGHGNTIYF; v_call: TRBV28; clone_size: NA; j_call: TRBJ1-3; d_call: TRBD1
cdr3_nt: TGTGCCTGGACTAGCGGGAGGGTTTATAGCTCCTACAATGAGCAGTTCTTC; cdr3_aa: CAWTSGRVYSSYNEQFF; v_call: TRBV30; clone_size: NA; j_call: TRBJ2-1; d_call: TRBD2
cdr3_nt: TGTGCCAGCAGCTACATACCTTGGCGAGGGGGCTACAATGAGCAGTTCTTC; cdr3_aa: CASSYIPWRGGYNEQFF; v_call: TRBV28; clone_size: NA; j_call: TRBJ2-1; d_call: NA
cdr3_nt: TGTGCCAGCAGTTCTACCGGGACATTCCAAGAGACCCAGTACTTC; cdr3_aa: CASSSTGTFQETQYF; v_call: TRBV28; clone_size: NA; j_call: TRBJ2-5; d_call: NA
cdr3_nt: TGTGCCAGCAGTGAAGTCAGGACTGCTTATGGCTACACCTTC; cdr3_aa: CASSEVRTAYGYTF; v_call: TRBV2; clone_size: NA; j_call: TRBJ1-2; d_call: NA
cdr3_nt: TGTGCCAGCAGCCCTAGCGGTCGCAGGAACACTGAAGCTTTCTTT; cdr3_aa: CASSPSGRRNTEAFF; v_call: TRBV7-8; clone_size: NA; j_call: TRBJ1-1; d_call: NA
cdr3_nt: TGTGCCAGCTCACCCCAGGGGGCGGGTCGCGAGCAGTACTTC; cdr3_aa: CASSPQGAGREQYF; v_call: TRBV18; clone_size: few; j_call: TRBJ2-7; d_call: TRBD1
cdr3_nt: TGTGCCAGCAGCCGGGTCGGACGGGGGGGCAATTCACCCCTCCACTTT; cdr3_aa: CASSRVGRGGNSPLHF; v_call: TRBV27; clone_size: NA; j_call: TRBJ1-6; d_call: NA
cdr3_nt: TGTGCCAGCAGTTTATCCCAGATCCCTGAAGCTTTCTTT; cdr3_aa: CASSLSQIPEAFF; v_call: TRBV28; clone_size: NA; j_call: TRBJ1-1; d_call: NA
cdr3_nt: TGTGCCAGCAGCGCCTCAGCTCGGGACAGTATACGTTACGAGCTGTTTTTT; cdr3_aa: CASSASARDSIRYELFF; v_call: TRBV9; clone_size: NA; j_call: TRBJ2-2; d_call: TRBD1
cdr3_nt: TGTGCCAGCAGCCAATCCACAGTGAGGGCGAGCGCTTTCTTT; cdr3_aa: CASSQSTVRASAFF; v_call: TRBV16; clone_size: NA; j_call: TRBJ1-1; d_call: NA
cdr3_nt: TGTGCCAGCAGCCCCCGTCCCGGACTGGGCGAGCAGTACTTC; cdr3_aa: CASSPRPGLGEQYF; v_call: TRBV7-8; clone_size: NA; j_call: TRBJ2-7; d_call: NA
cdr3_nt: TGTGCCAGCAGCTTAGTATCCGACGAGCAGTACTTC; cdr3_aa: CASSLVSDEQYF; v_call: TRBV7-9; clone_size: once; j_call: TRBJ2-7; d_call: NA
cdr3_nt: TGTGCCAGCAACCACGCTCCTAGGTACAATGAGCAGTTCTTC; cdr3_aa: CASNHAPRYNEQFF; v_call: TRBV28; clone_size: NA; j_call: TRBJ2-1; d_call: NA
cdr3_nt: TGTGCCAGTGGGGGCCGAGTCGGCGGGGAGCTGTTTTTT; cdr3_aa: CASGGRVGGELFF; v_call: TRBV19; clone_size: NA; j_call: TRBJ2-2; d_call: NA
cdr3_nt: TGTGCCAGCAGCAACGGGGGGACTAGGGAAGGCGAGCAGTTCTTC; cdr3_aa: CASSNGGTREGEQFF; v_call: TRBV28; clone_size: once; j_call: TRBJ2-1; d_call: TRBD2
cdr3_nt: TGTGCCAGCGGGAAAGTGCGGGGGACAGATACGCAGTATTTT; cdr3_aa: CASGKVRGTDTQYF; v_call: TRBV27; clone_size: NA; j_call: TRBJ2-3; d_call: TRBD2